What follows is one T cell receptor beta chain and its context. Its specific antigen is unknown. No base quality values were provided; no much bigger clone lies one nucleotide off. The sample belongs to a study of cytomegalovirus exposure and HLA in healthy donors (TCRdb year 2017). Study-wide context: An earlier analysis of 550 to 700 of the donors reported 276 Gb of sequence data and 100 million to 130 million unique TCR beta sequences from approximately 180 million T cells. Around 300 gigabases of sequencing data and approximately 85 million unique TCR sequences were included in an early release covering several hundred HLA-typed donors. Of the roughly 390 genotyped donors, approximately 80% fell in the genetic ancestry cluster associated with self-reported Caucasian donors. The aim of the study was to test whether cataloging public T cell receptors could identify signatures of past pathogen exposure. The study used immunosequencing to profile the T cell repertoires of under 700 subjects and linked those repertoires to cytomegalovirus serostatus. A separate validation cohort of about 110 different subjects was used in addition to the 666-subject first cohort. To predict cytomegalovirus infection status, the study brought together high-throughput TCR immunosequencing, statistical association of individual TCRs with disease status, and machine learning. In a later analysis, previously published TCR beta repertoires from about 640 donors were re-analyzed and high-resolution HLA genotyping was added so that TCR occurrence patterns could be studied. The later analysis used no new phenotypic data to find candidate immune exposures, relying instead on TCR beta sequences and their occurrence across donors. An earlier analysis of 587 of the donors used high-throughput TCR beta sequencing to judge whether each TCR beta V gene segment behaved as functional or pseudogenic. Donor age, sex, ethnicity and CMV serostatus were compiled alongside the repertoire data. Genome-wide SNP genotypes for about 60% of the 666 donors were used in a later genetic analysis, which treated that subset as a discovery cohort. Every discovery cohort repertoire had been produced on one sequencing platform. HLA typing included class I and class II loci at four-digit resolution. Typing coverage differed by locus: A, B, C, DRB1 and DQB1 were typed in roughly 620-630 donors, DQA1 in 500 to 550, DPA1 in roughly 590, and DPB1 in 450 to 480. Roughly 5 DR-DQ haplotypes were handled as single units for association and clustering, since linkage in the cohort was strong. Among about 410 genotyped donors of the cohort, an average of around 250,000 unique TCR beta nucleotide sequences was sequenced per donor, of which about 18% were non-productive. Overall study outcomes, separate from this receptor: A later genetic analysis reported fewer N-insertions in productive TCRs among donors in an Asian-associated ancestry cluster than the approximately 670-donor mean. Several of the top co-occurrence clusters appeared to be linked to parvovirus B19, influenza, CMV and Epstein-Barr virus, according to a later analysis. Presence/absence analyses assumed roughly uniform sequencing depth across donors, an assumption that may not hold. HLA typing was unavailable for some donors at each locus, so association tests used only the typed subset. The classifier was reported to diagnose cytomegalovirus status with high specificity and sensitivity in both the original cohort and the validation cohort. A further reported finding was that TCR beta sequences accurately predicted the HLA-A and HLA-B alleles for most subjects in the first cohort. The earlier analysis of about 600 of the donors excluded roughly 16 rarely observed V segments, including chromosome 9 orphons, because counts were too low. The study listed approximately 160 TCR beta chains as associated with cytomegalovirus. V-gene and J-gene trimming of TCR beta chains was associated with a missense DCLRE1C variant in a later genetic analysis, and the association was replicated in an independent cohort. Across donors, most TCR sequences were observed very rarely, whereas some public TCRs were present in many individuals. This cohort had only TCR beta chains sequenced, and the lack of alpha or paired-chain data limited which features could be detected. A cluster of highly shared sequence variants was judged likely to represent a technical artifact of the sequencing pipeline. A later analysis found that TCR association rates varied across HLA loci, with DRB1 alleles showing the most associated TCRs and HLA-C alleles the fewest. Immune exposure information for the cohort was limited to CMV serostatus. In a later analysis, HLA-associated TCR beta chains showed more clonal expansion and lower generation probabilities than non-associated chains that were equally common. Most CMV-associated TCR beta chains appeared to be HLA-restricted in a later analysis, and the HLA associations seemed to be driven largely by CMV exposure. In an earlier analysis of approximately 590 of the donors, most TCR beta V segments appeared in productive rearrangements about 87% or about 30% of the time, broadly matching IMGT annotations. At a false discovery rate of 0.05, a later analysis linked under 20,000 TCR beta sequences to specific HLA alleles. Some IMGT-functional V segments, including TRBV6-2 and TRBV6-3, could not be told apart with the 87-base-pair reads, so those segments were excluded. Three of the identified cytomegalovirus-associated TCR beta chains were confirmed in vitro to be specific for cytomegalovirus antigens. Assigning TCR associations to individual alleles was difficult when HLA alleles, especially DR and DQ, strongly co-occurred. It was suggested by the authors that the approach could potentially be generalized to other disease states and immunological phenotypes. Correlated functional status among segregating V segments might reflect linkage disequilibrium, but an unknown experimental factor could not be ruled out.

Cut back by 2 bases and 4 bases, the V and J ends lie 15 bases apart. Per the germline V gene, SGHTS is the CDR1 and YDEGEE is the CDR2. The CDR3 contains 15 residues, cysteine and phenylalanine counted. Solely the CDR3 DNA is kept, with 45 bases framed from the first base. The library relied on the immunoSEQ multiplex PCR assay. The multiplex PCR relied on a mix of 60 forward primers for TCR Vbeta segments and 13 reverse primers for TCR Jbeta segments. The CDR3 region of rearranged TCR beta genes was amplified from genomic DNA by a multiplex PCR assay. The amplified TCR beta libraries were sequenced on the Illumina HiSeq System as 87-base-pair reads. In the paper's pipeline: A later analysis tallied 80 million to 95 million unique TCR beta chains across the 700 or so repertoires, and about 12 million of those chains were shared by two or more donors. To remove PCR and sequencing errors, raw reads were error-corrected and collapsed into unique sequences using a nearest-neighbor algorithm that merged closely related sequences. V, D and J gene segments were assigned by aligning CDR3 sequences to IMGT reference sequences. For a sequence to be retained, at least a six-nucleotide match to both a V gene segment and a J gene segment was required. A rearrangement was called productive if the CDR3 had no stop codons and remained in frame with V and J, and every other rearrangement was called non-productive. Following IMGT convention, CDR3 was defined as the stretch from the second conserved V-encoded cysteine to the conserved J-encoded phenylalanine. The earlier analysis of about 530 of the donors excluded any sequence lacking an unambiguous match to a single V gene segment. An earlier analysis of under 750 of the donors called V segments functional above 56.7% productive rearrangements and segregating when the between-donor standard deviation exceeded 5%. A statistical classification framework was developed to diagnose cytomegalovirus status using the catalog of TCR beta chain sequences. V and J gene assignment, in a later analysis, came from comparing TCR nucleotide sequences with IMGT/GENE-DB human TR gene sequences. A later analysis assigned CDR3 sequences and most-parsimonious VDJ recombination scenarios with the TCRdist pipeline. In a later analysis, every TCR beta chain was defined by the combination of its CDR3 amino acid sequence and its V-gene family, and reads without a unique V-gene family were dropped. A later analysis removed 450 to 600 highly shared, low-generation-probability nucleotide sequences to deal with suspected cross-contamination and a sequencing artifact. In a later analysis, a clonal expansion index was calculated for each public chain from normalized within-repertoire ranks of inferred template counts. A later analysis computed generation probabilities with a VDJ recombination model fitted to out-of-frame rearrangements, and checked the results against IGoR. Hypergeometric tests were used in a later analysis to score TCR-TCR, TCR-HLA and TCR-CMV co-occurrence, with a repertoire-size bias correction applied to the TCR pairs. False discovery rates were estimated in a later analysis by permuting HLA or CMV assignments 20 times. In a later analysis, co-occurring TCRs were grouped using DBSCAN, and TCRdist sequence similarity was added for clustering within HLA-allele-positive subsets. For co-occurrence clustering, repertoires with fewer than 30,000 or more than 120,000 public chains were excluded, along with several repertoires with anomalous nucleotide sharing. The table comes from immuneACCESS by way of TCRdb, which keeps in-frame sequences with V and J called. Part of the clones is missing from these tables; in studies checked, under half for an unresolved V gene and the rest for unknown reasons. The DNA gave D and trimming, while V, J and clone size come from that table. Present in this sample are tens of thousands of clones, about four fifths of which were seen just once. 2.5% to 3.5% of the sample is taken by the ten largest.

The cohort consisted of 600 to 750 healthy bone marrow donors. All cohort members were sampled while nominally healthy, although unrecorded immune exposures were likely present. The donor was CMV seronegative and belonged to the group of 352 seronegative cohort members. Every donor gave a peripheral blood sample, and the peripheral blood mononuclear cells from that sample were used for TCR beta sequencing. The Qiagen DNeasy Blood Extraction Kit was used to extract genomic DNA from the blood cell samples. The source is a woman under 40 in good health and CMV-seronegative. The chain joins TRBV5-8 to TRBJ1-2; the D gene assignment is ambiguous. Sequenced sample: PBMCs. The DNA is as follows: TGTGCCAGCAGCTTTCCGCTTTTGCAGTCCTATGGCTACACCTTC. Translated, it gives CASSFPLLQSYGYTF.